These T cell receptor beta chains were read from a single sample in a study of blood T cell repertoires in COVID-19. Generated by immunoSEQ multiplex PCR, the TCRdb table keeps only in-frame clones and is missing some. The sample lists roughly 290,000 clones, about 89% occurring once. The source material was PBMCs or T cells enriched from blood (not recorded which). The source is a woman between 35 and 50 years old who had recovered from COVID-19. CDR3s include the opening cysteine and the closing phenylalanine or tryptophan. D genes are given only for firm matches. Only some rows state a clone size, as once, few, many or a class for expanded clones.

J | size | D | V | DNA | CDR3
TRBJ1-1 | . | . | TRBV9 | TGTGCCAGCAGCGTAGATGAGGTGTACACTGAAGCTTTCTTT | CASSVDEVYTEAFF
TRBJ1-6 | . | TRBD1 | TRBV6-5 | TGTGCCAGCAATAACAGGGGAACGCGTTCACCCCTCCACTTT | CASNNRGTRSPLHF
TRBJ1-5 | once | . | TRBV27 | TGTGCCAGCAGTCCCCTGAACAGGCCCCAGCCCCAGCATTTT | CASSPLNRPQPQHF
TRBJ2-6 | . | . | TRBV28 | TGTGCCAGCACATCAGGGGCCGGGCTCTCTGGGGCCAACGTCCTGACTTTC | CASTSGAGLSGANVLTF
TRBJ2-6 | . | . | TRBV7-2 | TGTGCCAGCAGCTTTGTCTGGGGGGCTGGGGCCAACGTCCTGACTTTC | CASSFVWGAGANVLTF
TRBJ1-1 | . | . | TRBV2 | TGTGCCGGTGGGACATACTCTGAAGCTTTCTTT | CAGGTYSEAFF
TRBJ1-2 | few | TRBD1 | TRBV5-8 | TGTGCCAGCAGCTTAAACCGACAGGGATCCTATGGCTACACCTTC | CASSLNRQGSYGYTF
TRBJ2-7 | . | TRBD1 | TRBV5-1 | TGCGCCAGCAGCCCCGACAGGGGGGAAGGTGAGCAGTACTTC | CASSPDRGEGEQYF
TRBJ1-3 | once | . | TRBV6-5 | TGTGCCAGCAGAAACAGCTACTCTGGAAACACCATATATTTT | CASRNSYSGNTIYF
TRBJ1-2 | . | TRBD1 | TRBV18 | TGTGCCAGCTCACCCACGGACAGGGTCTATGGCTACACCTTC | CASSPTDRVYGYTF
TRBJ1-2 | . | TRBD1 | TRBV5-4 | TGTGCCAGCAGCTTGGAAATGAGCACAGGGGCCCTCTACACCTTC | CASSLEMSTGALYTF
TRBJ1-1 | . | TRBD1 | TRBV7-9 | TGTGCCAGCCAGCAGGGGGCCACTGAAGCTTTCTTT | CASQQGATEAFF
TRBJ1-1 | . | TRBD1 | TRBV11-2 | TGTGCCAGCAGGGGGTGGGGACAGGGGACGAGAAACACTGAAGCTTTCTTT | CASRGWGQGTRNTEAFF
TRBJ2-1 | . | TRBD2 | TRBV6-2/TRBV6-3 | TGTGCCAGCAGTTACGGTAGCGGGGGGAGGGCTTATGAGCAGTTCTTC | CASSYGSGGRAYEQFF
TRBJ1-2 | . | TRBD1 | TRBV9 | TGTGCCAGCAAGGGGACAGACTATGGCTACACCTTC | CASKGTDYGYTF
TRBJ2-5 | . | . | TRBV29-1 | TGCAGCGTTGAAGATCGGGTCGGACAAGAGACCCAGTACTTC | CSVEDRVGQETQYF
TRBJ1-5 | . | TRBD1 | TRBV5-6 | TGTGCCAGCAGCTTATACGGGACAGGCCCTCAGCCCCAGCATTTT | CASSLYGTGPQPQHF
TRBJ1-1 | . | . | TRBV5-1 | TGCGCCAGCAGCTTGTTTTGGGGAGGGAACACTGAAGCTTTCTTT | CASSLFWGGNTEAFF
TRBJ2-1 | few | TRBD2 | TRBV7-2 | TGTGCCAGCAGCGCCAGGGGACTAGCGGGAGCCAATGAGCAGTTCTTC | CASSARGLAGANEQFF
TRBJ1-1 | . | TRBD1 | TRBV4-1 | TGCGCCAGCAGCCAGTGGACAGGTGTCGAAGCTTTCTTT | CASSQWTGVEAFF
TRBJ2-5 | . | . | TRBV3-1/TRBV3-2 | TGTGCCAGCAGCACCCAGGGGACGGCGACCCAGTACTTC | CASSTQGTATQYF
TRBJ2-3 | . | . | TRBV5-1 | TGCGCCAGCAGCAGGGGGGGCCCAACAGATACGCAGTATTTT | CASSRGGPTDTQYF
TRBJ1-1 | . | TRBD1 | TRBV5-1 | TGCGCCAGCAGCTTGGACAGGGGGGGTACTGAAGCTTTCTTT | CASSLDRGGTEAFF
TRBJ1-2 | . | . | TRBV6-6 | TGTGCCAGCAGTTACCGTGAAGCTCCTAACTATGGCTACACCTTC | CASSYREAPNYGYTF
TRBJ1-2 | . | . | TRBV19 | TGTGCCAGTAGTATCGGCAGGGGAAATGGCTACACCTTC | CASSIGRGNGYTF
TRBJ2-1 | . | TRBD2 | TRBV5-1 | TGCGCCAGCAGCAAAACTAGCGGGAGCTACAATGAGCAGTTCTTC | CASSKTSGSYNEQFF
TRBJ2-2 | . | . | TRBV5-4 | TGTGCCAGCAGCCTGGGGGGGCTTTACACCGGGGAGCTGTTTTTT | CASSLGGLYTGELFF
TRBJ2-1 | . | TRBD2 | TRBV29-1 | TGCAGCGTTGACAGAGCGGGGAGATCCTACAATGAGCAGTTCTTC | CSVDRAGRSYNEQFF
TRBJ2-7 | . | TRBD1 | TRBV7-6 | TGTGCCAGCAGCTTAGGGACAGGGACCTACTACGAGCAGTACTTC | CASSLGTGTYYEQYF
TRBJ1-1 | . | TRBD1 | TRBV29-1 | TGCAGCGCCCGACAGGGATCAACGAACACTGAAGCTTTCTTT | CSARQGSTNTEAFF
TRBJ1-1 | . | . | TRBV30 | TGTGCCTGGACGCGCTTACTGAACACTGAAGCTTTCTTT | CAWTRLLNTEAFF
TRBJ2-7 | . | TRBD1 | TRBV2 | TGTGCCAGCAGTGGGGACAGGCGGAACTCCTACGAGCAGTACTTC | CASSGDRRNSYEQYF
TRBJ1-2 | . | . | TRBV7-2 | TGTGCCAGCAGCTTAGCGCGGGGCTACACCTTC | CASSLARGYTF
TRBJ2-5 | . | . | TRBV5-1 | TGCGCCAGCAGCTTAGAACCCGGGACTCAAGAGACCCAGTACTTC | CASSLEPGTQETQYF
TRBJ2-3 | . | . | TRBV9 | TGTGCCAGCAGCCCCCTCGGGGGAAGCACAGATACGCAGTATTTT | CASSPLGGSTDTQYF
TRBJ1-5 | . | TRBD1 | TRBV29-1 | TGCAGCGTAGGGGACAGGGATCAGCCCCAGCATTTT | CSVGDRDQPQHF
TRBJ2-7 | . | TRBD2 | TRBV4-3 | TGCGCCAGCAGCCAACACCTAGCGGGAGGGCCCTACGAGCAGTACTTC | CASSQHLAGGPYEQYF
TRBJ2-1 | . | TRBD2 | TRBV4-2 | TGTGCCAGCAGCCAAGAAGGAGGGACTAGCGGGAGGCAGGAGCAGTTCTTC | CASSQEGGTSGRQEQFF
TRBJ1-2 | . | . | TRBV7-2 | TGTGCCAGCAGCCCCTTTGTGGGGGGGGATGGCTACACCTTC | CASSPFVGGDGYTF
TRBJ2-3 | . | TRBD2 | TRBV11-2 | TGTGCCAGCAGCCCACTAGCGGGGGGGCGCACAGATACGCAGTATTTT | CASSPLAGGRTDTQYF
TRBJ2-5 | . | TRBD2 | TRBV6-6 | TGTGCCAGCAGTCGACTAGCGGGAGGGCCATGGGGGACCCAGTACTTC | CASSRLAGGPWGTQYF
TRBJ1-1 | . | . | TRBV18 | TGTGCCAGCTCATACCAGGGGCGCGAGGCTTTCTTT | CASSYQGREAFF
TRBJ1-1 | . | TRBD1 | TRBV5-1 | TGCGCCAGCAGCCCGGGGACAGGGACGAACACTGAAGCTTTCTTT | CASSPGTGTNTEAFF
TRBJ1-5 | . | TRBD1 | TRBV28 | TGTGCCAGCAGACCCCCGGGACAGGGGATACGGCAGCCCCAGCATTTT | CASRPPGQGIRQPQHF
TRBJ1-6 | . | TRBD1 | TRBV2 | TGTGCCAGCAGTGAAGAGACAGGGGGCAGTTCACCCCTCCACTTT | CASSEETGGSSPLHF
TRBJ1-2 | . | . | TRBV2 | TGTGCCAGCAGTGAGTACAGTGTCAACTATGGCTACACCTTC | CASSEYSVNYGYTF
TRBJ2-3 | . | . | TRBV2 | TGTGCCAGCAGTATCCAGGGACTTCAGGGAGATACGCAGTATTTT | CASSIQGLQGDTQYF
TRBJ1-1 | . | . | TRBV5-4 | TGTGCCAGCGGCCCCCAGGGTTTGAACACTGAAGCTTTCTTT | CASGPQGLNTEAFF
TRBJ1-6 | . | . | TRBV5-1 | TGCGCCAGCAGCACCACGGGGGTTAATTCACCCCTCCACTTT | CASSTTGVNSPLHF
TRBJ2-7 | . | TRBD2 | TRBV30 | TGTGCCTGGAGACAAGCGGGAGCAAGTCGCGAGCAGTACTTC | CAWRQAGASREQYF
TRBJ1-4 | . | TRBD1 | TRBV30 | TGTGCCTGGAGCGATAAGCGACAGGGAGCAACTAATGAAAAACTGTTTTTT | CAWSDKRQGATNEKLFF